The T cell receptor (beta chain) described here comes from a study of cytomegalovirus exposure and HLA in healthy donors. Findings of the study overall: It was reported that the classifier diagnosed cytomegalovirus status with high specificity and sensitivity in both the original and validation cohorts. Most TCR sequences were uncommon, yet certain public TCRs appeared in many donors. The productive fraction for most TCR beta V segments was about 87% or about 30% in an earlier analysis.

Remarks on this clone: Its antigen is unknown.

Trimming left V 1 base short and J 5 bases short, with 24 bases between. Germline CDR1 is MNHNS and CDR2 is SASEGT. The CDR3 totals 18 residues. The PCR was carried out with 60 Vbeta primers and 13 Jbeta primers. This table comes from immunoSEQ multiplex PCR, and its TCRdb copy is limited to in-frame clones, with some not included. This sample has 90,000 to 150,000 clones, with about 72% found just once. V is TRBV6-1 and J is TRBJ2-7; D gene unclear. The receptor's source is a man between 50 and 59 years old in good health and CMV-seropositive. Sequenced sample: PBMCs. The CDR3 loop reads CASSEDSRYSLRVHEQYF. In DNA form, the CDR3 reads TGTGCCAGCAGTGAAGATAGCAGATATAGCCTGAGAGTACACGAGCAGTACTTC.